The clone carrying this T cell receptor beta chain turned up a few times. The antigen is undetermined. The entry originates in a study of T cells after yellow fever vaccination. Study-wide points: Peak timing came faster in the weaker secondary response, day 5 versus 15.

With 8 bases clipped from V and 6 bases from J, the junction kept 3 bases outside the gene matches. The germline V gene encodes CDR1 MDHEN and CDR2 SYDVKM. The CDR3 loop spans 13 amino acids. TCRdb processed the 5' RACE reads anew with MiXCR; each CDR3 protein has one entry. This sample has about 73,000 distinct CDR3 sequences; over 7.5% occur once, and the top ten carry 41%. The V and J genes are TRBV28 and TRBJ2-2; TRBD1 agrees at 10 bases. The sequenced sample was CD8+ T cells sorted from PBMCs, obtained on the day of the yellow fever booster vaccination. This TCR derives from a man aged 25 to 45 who received the YFV17D yellow fever vaccine. This CDR3 is CASRTGGSGELFF. Written as DNA, the CDR3 is TGTGCCAGCCGGACAGGGGGATCCGGGGAGCTGTTTTTT. Using reference TRBV28 and TRBJ2-2 for the parts outside the CDR3, the full variable domain is DVKVTQSSRYLVKRTGEKVFLECVQDMDHENMFWYRQDPGLGLRLIYFSYDVKMKEKGDIPEGYSVSREKKERFSLILESASTNQTSMYLCASRTGGSGELFFGEGSRLTVL.